The present TCR beta chain was sequenced within a study of blood T cell repertoires in COVID-19. The CDR3 totals 17 residues. CDR1 is SGHKS and CDR2 is YYEKEE in the germline V gene (reference sequence). V lost 1 base to trimming and J lost 0 bases, with 11 bases between them. The method was immunoSEQ multiplex PCR; TCRdb's version includes in-frame clones alone and lacks a portion of them. The sample lists about 210,000 clones; more than 85% were seen once. The receptor was derived from a man aged 35 to 55 with acute or convalescent COVID-19. The chain is built from TRBV5-5 and TRBJ2-6; possibly TRBD1 for D (5 bases). Material for sequencing was peripheral blood. CDR3 in DNA: TGTGCCAGCAGCTTGCAGGGCGCAGACTCTGGGGCCAACGTCCTGACTTTC. Translation: CASSLQGADSGANVLTF.